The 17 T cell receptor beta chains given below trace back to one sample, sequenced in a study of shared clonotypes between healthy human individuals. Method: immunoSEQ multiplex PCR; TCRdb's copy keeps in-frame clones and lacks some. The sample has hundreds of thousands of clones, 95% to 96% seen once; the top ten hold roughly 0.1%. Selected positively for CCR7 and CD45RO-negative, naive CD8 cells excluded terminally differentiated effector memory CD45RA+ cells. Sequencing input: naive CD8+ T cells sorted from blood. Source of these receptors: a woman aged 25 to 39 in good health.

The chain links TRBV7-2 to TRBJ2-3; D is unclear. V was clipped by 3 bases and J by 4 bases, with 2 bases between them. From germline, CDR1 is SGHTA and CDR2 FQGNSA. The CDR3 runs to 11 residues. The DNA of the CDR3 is TGTGCCAGCAGCTTTTCAGATACGCAGTATTTT. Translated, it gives CASSFSDTQYF.

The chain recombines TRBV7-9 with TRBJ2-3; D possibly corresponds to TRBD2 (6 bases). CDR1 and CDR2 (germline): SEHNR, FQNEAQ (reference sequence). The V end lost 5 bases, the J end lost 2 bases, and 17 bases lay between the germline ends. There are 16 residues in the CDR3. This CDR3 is CASSPRTGLHTDTQYF. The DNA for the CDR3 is TGTGCCAGCAGCCCACGGACGGGACTTCACACAGATACGCAGTATTTT.

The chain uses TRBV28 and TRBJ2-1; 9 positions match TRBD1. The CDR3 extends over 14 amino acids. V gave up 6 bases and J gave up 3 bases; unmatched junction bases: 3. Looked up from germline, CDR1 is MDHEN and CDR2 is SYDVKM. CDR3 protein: CASRGTGFYNEQFF. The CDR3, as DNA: TGTGCCAGCAGAGGGACAGGGTTCTACAATGAGCAGTTCTTC.

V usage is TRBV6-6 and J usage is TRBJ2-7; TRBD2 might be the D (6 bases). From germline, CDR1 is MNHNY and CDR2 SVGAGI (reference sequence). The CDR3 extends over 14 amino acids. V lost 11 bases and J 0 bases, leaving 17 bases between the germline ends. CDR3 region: CASTSGEASYEQYF. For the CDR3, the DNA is TGTGCCTCCACCTCGGGGGAGGCCTCCTACGAGCAGTACTTC.

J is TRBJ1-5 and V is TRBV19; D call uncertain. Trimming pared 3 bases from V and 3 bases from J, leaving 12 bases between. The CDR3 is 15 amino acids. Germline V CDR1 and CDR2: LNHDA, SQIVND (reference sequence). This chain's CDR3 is CASSIPLMINQPQHF. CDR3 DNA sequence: TGTGCCAGTAGTATCCCTCTAATGATCAATCAGCCCCAGCATTTT.

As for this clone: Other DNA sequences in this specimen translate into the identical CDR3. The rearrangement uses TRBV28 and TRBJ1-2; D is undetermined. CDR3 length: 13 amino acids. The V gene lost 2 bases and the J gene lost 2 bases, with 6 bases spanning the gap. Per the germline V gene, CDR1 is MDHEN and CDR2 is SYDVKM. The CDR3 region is CASSLTENYGYTF. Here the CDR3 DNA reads TGTGCCAGCAGTTTAACAGAGAACTATGGCTACACCTTC.

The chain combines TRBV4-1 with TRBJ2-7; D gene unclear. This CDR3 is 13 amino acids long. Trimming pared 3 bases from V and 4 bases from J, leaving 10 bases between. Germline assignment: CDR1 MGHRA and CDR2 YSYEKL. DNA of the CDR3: TGCGCCAGCAGCCAGTCAGCAGGATACGAGCAGTACTTC. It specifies CASSQSAGYEQYF.

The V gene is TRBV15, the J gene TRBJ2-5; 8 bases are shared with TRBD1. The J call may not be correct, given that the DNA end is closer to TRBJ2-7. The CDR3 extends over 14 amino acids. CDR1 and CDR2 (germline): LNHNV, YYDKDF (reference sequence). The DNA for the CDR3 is TGTGCCACCAGCGGCGGGACAGGCGGCTACGAGCAGTACTTC. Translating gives CATSGGTGGYEQYF.

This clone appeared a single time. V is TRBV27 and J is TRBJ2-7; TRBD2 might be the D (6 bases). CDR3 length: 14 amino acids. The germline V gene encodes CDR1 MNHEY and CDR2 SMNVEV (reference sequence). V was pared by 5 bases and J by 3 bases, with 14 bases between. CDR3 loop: CASSLRGLHYEQYF. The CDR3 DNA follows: TGTGCCAGCAGTCTGCGGGGACTTCACTACGAGCAGTACTTC.

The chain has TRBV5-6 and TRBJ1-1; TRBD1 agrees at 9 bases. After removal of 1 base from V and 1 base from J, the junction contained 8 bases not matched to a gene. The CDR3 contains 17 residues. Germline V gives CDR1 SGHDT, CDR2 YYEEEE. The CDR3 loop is CASSLISTGGGNTEAFF. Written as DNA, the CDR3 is TGTGCCAGCAGCTTGATCAGCACAGGGGGCGGGAACACTGAAGCTTTCTTT.

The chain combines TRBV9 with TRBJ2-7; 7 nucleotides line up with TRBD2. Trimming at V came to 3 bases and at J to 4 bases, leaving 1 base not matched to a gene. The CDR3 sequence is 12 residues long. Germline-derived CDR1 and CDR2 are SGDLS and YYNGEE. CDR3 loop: CASSGGGYEQYF. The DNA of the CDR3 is TGTGCCAGCAGCGGCGGGGGATACGAGCAGTACTTC.

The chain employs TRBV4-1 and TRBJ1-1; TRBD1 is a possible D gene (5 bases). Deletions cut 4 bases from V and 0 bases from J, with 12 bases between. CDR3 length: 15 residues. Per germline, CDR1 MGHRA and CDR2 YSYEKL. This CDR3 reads CASSRGGGMNTEAFF. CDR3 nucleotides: TGCGCCAGCAGCCGTGGGGGGGGGATGAACACTGAAGCTTTCTTT.

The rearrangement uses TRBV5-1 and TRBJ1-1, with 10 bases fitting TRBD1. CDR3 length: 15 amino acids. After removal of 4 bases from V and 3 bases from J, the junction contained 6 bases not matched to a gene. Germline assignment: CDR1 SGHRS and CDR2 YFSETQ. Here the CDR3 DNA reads TGCGCCAGCAGCCCGGGACAGGGGTCGCACACTGAAGCTTTCTTT. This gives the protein CASSPGQGSHTEAFF.

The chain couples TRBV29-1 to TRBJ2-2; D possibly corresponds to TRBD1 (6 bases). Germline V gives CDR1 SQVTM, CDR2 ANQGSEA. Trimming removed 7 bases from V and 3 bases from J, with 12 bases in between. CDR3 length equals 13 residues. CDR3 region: CSGRDRYTGELFF. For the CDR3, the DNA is TGCAGCGGGCGCGACAGGTACACCGGGGAGCTGTTTTTT.

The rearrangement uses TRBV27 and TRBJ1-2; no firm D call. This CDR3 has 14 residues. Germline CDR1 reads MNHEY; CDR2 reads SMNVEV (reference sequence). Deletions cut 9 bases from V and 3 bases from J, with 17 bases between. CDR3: CASRVALADYGYTF. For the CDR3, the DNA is TGTGCCAGTCGAGTGGCCCTAGCTGACTATGGCTACACCTTC.

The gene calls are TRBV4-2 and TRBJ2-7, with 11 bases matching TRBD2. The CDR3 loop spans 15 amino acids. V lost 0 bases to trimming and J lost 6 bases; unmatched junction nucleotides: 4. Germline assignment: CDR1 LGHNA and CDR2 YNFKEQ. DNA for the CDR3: TGTGCCAGCAGCCAAGATCTAGCGGGAGGTCGCGAGCAGTACTTC. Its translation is CASSQDLAGGREQYF.

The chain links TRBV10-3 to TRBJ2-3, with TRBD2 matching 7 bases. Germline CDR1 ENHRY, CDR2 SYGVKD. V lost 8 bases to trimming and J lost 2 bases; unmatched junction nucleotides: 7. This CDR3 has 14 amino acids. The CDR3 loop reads CAIRQRDHTDTQYF. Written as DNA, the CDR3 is TGTGCCATCCGCCAGCGGGACCACACAGATACGCAGTATTTT.